A selection of T cell receptor beta chains follows, all from one sample in a study of T cells expressing NK-cell markers. TCRdb re-called the 5' RACE reads and catalogs CDR3 proteins one per entry, DNA excluded. The sample includes about 390,000 distinct CDR3 sequences. The sample consisted of blood T cells: a sorted CD56 or NKG2C T cell subset, CD4+ or CD8+ T cells, or bulk PBMC T cells (not recorded which). These receptors came from a woman aged 45 to 65 in good health. Both conserved end residues are part of each CDR3. Fields, in order: V gene, J gene, CDR3 protein.

v_gene: TRBV18; j_gene: TRBJ1-6; CDR3aa: CASSPAVVDSPLHF
v_gene: TRBV20-1; j_gene: TRBJ2-5; CDR3aa: CSAPGLAEGTQYF
v_gene: TRBV2; j_gene: TRBJ2-4; CDR3aa: CASSESLGGENIQYF
v_gene: TRBV11-3; j_gene: TRBJ2-4; CDR3aa: CASSPSLTLAKNIQYF
v_gene: TRBV29-1; j_gene: TRBJ2-5; CDR3aa: CSALTAGGSRTQYF
v_gene: TRBV7-6; j_gene: TRBJ2-3; CDR3aa: CASSLGVGTSTDTQYF
v_gene: TRBV6-5; j_gene: TRBJ1-4; CDR3aa: CASSYRQGPEGTEKLFF
v_gene: TRBV5-6; j_gene: TRBJ2-3; CDR3aa: CASSYDPGQGGPDTQYF
v_gene: TRBV5-1; j_gene: TRBJ2-1; CDR3aa: CASSLGVGEADEQFF
v_gene: TRBV5-1; j_gene: TRBJ2-1; CDR3aa: CASSLASGAAYNEQFF
v_gene: TRBV5-1; j_gene: TRBJ1-1; CDR3aa: CASSLSGADTEAFF
v_gene: TRBV12-3/TRBV12-4; j_gene: TRBJ2-1; CDR3aa: CASSPDRAEFF
v_gene: TRBV10-3; j_gene: TRBJ2-1; CDR3aa: CAISAERGSSYNEQFF
v_gene: TRBV3-1; j_gene: TRBJ2-5; CDR3aa: CASSTSGYQETQYF
v_gene: TRBV25-1; j_gene: TRBJ2-1; CDR3aa: CASSDGRANKIHEQFF
v_gene: TRBV20-1; j_gene: TRBJ2-1; CDR3aa: CSARRSSYNEQFF
v_gene: TRBV29-1; j_gene: TRBJ1-2; CDR3aa: CSVDKAAGNYGYTF
v_gene: TRBV12-3/TRBV12-4; j_gene: TRBJ2-3; CDR3aa: CASRSTSGRYTDTQYF
v_gene: TRBV10-3; j_gene: TRBJ2-3; CDR3aa: CAISEFEGPANTQYF
v_gene: TRBV9; j_gene: TRBJ2-5; CDR3aa: CASSVAGGLVETQYF
v_gene: TRBV20-1; j_gene: TRBJ1-1; CDR3aa: CSARDSSRGEAFF
v_gene: TRBV24-1; j_gene: TRBJ2-4; CDR3aa: CATSDHRTGRSNIQYF
v_gene: TRBV20-1; j_gene: TRBJ2-3; CDR3aa: CSATGTASADTQYF
v_gene: TRBV27; j_gene: TRBJ2-3; CDR3aa: CASGPVEGQYF
v_gene: TRBV14; j_gene: TRBJ1-2; CDR3aa: CASSQMAGLNYGYTF
v_gene: TRBV19; j_gene: TRBJ2-1; CDR3aa: CASSPWTSGLNEQFF
v_gene: TRBV5-1; j_gene: TRBJ2-1; CDR3aa: CASSPGQGLAFGEQFF
v_gene: TRBV24-1; j_gene: TRBJ2-5; CDR3aa: CATSDRSTANLVETQYF
v_gene: TRBV3-1; j_gene: TRBJ2-3; CDR3aa: CASSTPWPTDTQYF
v_gene: TRBV24-1; j_gene: TRBJ2-3; CDR3aa: CATSDSRTSVRGTDTQYF
v_gene: TRBV27; j_gene: TRBJ2-7; CDR3aa: CASSSRDRSRQYF
v_gene: TRBV20-1; j_gene: TRBJ1-1; CDR3aa: CSALRGGTEAFF
v_gene: TRBV10-3; j_gene: TRBJ2-7; CDR3aa: CAISLPGQGNEQYF
v_gene: TRBV5-1; j_gene: TRBJ2-1; CDR3aa: CASRLTTSGPHEQFF
v_gene: TRBV3-1; j_gene: TRBJ2-1; CDR3aa: CASSLGRSGSLVEQFF
v_gene: TRBV6-1; j_gene: TRBJ1-6; CDR3aa: CASKAETYNSPLHF
v_gene: TRBV4-1; j_gene: TRBJ2-3; CDR3aa: CASSQVFAEGFPDTQYF
v_gene: TRBV5-1; j_gene: TRBJ2-3; CDR3aa: CASSLDFLITDTQYF
v_gene: TRBV6-5; j_gene: TRBJ2-5; CDR3aa: CASGPLVTETQYF
v_gene: TRBV6-5; j_gene: TRBJ1-3; CDR3aa: CASTAGMPRNTIYF
v_gene: TRBV20-1; j_gene: TRBJ2-3; CDR3aa: CSAPVVAADTQYF
v_gene: TRBV20-1; j_gene: TRBJ2-5; CDR3aa: CSASLRQETQYF
v_gene: TRBV12-3/TRBV12-4; j_gene: TRBJ2-5; CDR3aa: CASSLASGMETQYF
v_gene: TRBV7-9; j_gene: TRBJ2-7; CDR3aa: CASSLFLGGIPYEQYF